This TCR beta chain was profiled in a study of blood T cell repertoires in COVID-19. Study-level information: Researchers got acute and convalescent COVID-19 samples from the United States, Italy and Spain. Sample material is recorded as cDNA or gDNA derived from T cells, B-cell-depleted T cells, or PBMCs.

Seattle's cohort entered during active infection and was followed longitudinally. CDR3 length: 17 residues. In germline, CDR1 is SGHVS, CDR2 FQNEAQ. Losses at the gene ends were 1 base for V and 5 bases for J; bases not matched to a gene: 5. Methods used by the authors: Reference gene primer amplification gave nucleated cell count estimates. TCRdb keeps only in-frame clones here, not all; method: immunoSEQ multiplex PCR. D and trimming come from the DNA, and the V and J calls and clone size come from that table. The sample has fewer than 400,000 clones; about 90% are singletons. The chain links TRBV7-8 to TRBJ2-2; TRBD2 matches 12 bases. The sequenced material came from peripheral blood. This TCR came from a woman in her 30s with COVID-19, enrolled during active disease. CDR3 coding DNA: TGTGCCAGCAGCTTAGAGCTAGCGGGAGGGGGTACCGGGGAGCTGTTTTTT. It codes for CASSLELAGGGTGELFF. The variable domain in full, with the rest retrieved from reference TRBV7-8 and TRBJ2-2, is GAGVSQSPRYKVAKRGQDVALRCDPISGHVSLFWYQQALGQGPEFLTYFQNEAQLDKSGLPSDRFFAERPEGSVSTLKIQRTQQEDSAVYLCASSLELAGGGTGELFFGEGSRLTVL.